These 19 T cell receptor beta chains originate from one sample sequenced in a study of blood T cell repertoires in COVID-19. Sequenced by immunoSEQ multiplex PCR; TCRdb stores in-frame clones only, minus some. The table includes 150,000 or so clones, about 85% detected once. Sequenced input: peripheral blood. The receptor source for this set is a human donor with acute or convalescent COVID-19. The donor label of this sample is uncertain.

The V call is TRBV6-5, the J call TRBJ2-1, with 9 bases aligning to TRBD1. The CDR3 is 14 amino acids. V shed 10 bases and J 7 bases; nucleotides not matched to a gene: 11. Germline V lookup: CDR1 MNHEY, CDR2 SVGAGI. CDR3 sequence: CATISTGGRNEQFF. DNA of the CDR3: TGTGCCACCATATCGACAGGGGGAAGAAATGAGCAGTTCTTC.

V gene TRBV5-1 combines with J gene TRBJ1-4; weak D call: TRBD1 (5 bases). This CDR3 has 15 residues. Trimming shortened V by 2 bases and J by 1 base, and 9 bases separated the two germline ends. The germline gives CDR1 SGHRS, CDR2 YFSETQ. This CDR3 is CASSFGGGTNEKLFF. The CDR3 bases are TGCGCCAGCAGCTTCGGGGGAGGAACTAATGAAAAACTGTTTTTT.

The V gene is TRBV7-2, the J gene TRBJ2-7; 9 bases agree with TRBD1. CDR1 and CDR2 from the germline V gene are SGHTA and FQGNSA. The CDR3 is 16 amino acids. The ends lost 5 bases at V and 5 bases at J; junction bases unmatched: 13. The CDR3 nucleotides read TGTGCCAGCAGCCCGCCCCATGGGACAGGGCTCAACGAGCAGTACTTC. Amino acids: CASSPPHGTGLNEQYF.

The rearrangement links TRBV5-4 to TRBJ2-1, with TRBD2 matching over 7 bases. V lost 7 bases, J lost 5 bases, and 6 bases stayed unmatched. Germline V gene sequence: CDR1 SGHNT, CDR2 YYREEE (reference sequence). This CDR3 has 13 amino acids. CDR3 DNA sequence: TGTGCCAGCCGGGGACGGGGGGACAATGAGCAGTTCTTC. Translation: CASRGRGDNEQFF. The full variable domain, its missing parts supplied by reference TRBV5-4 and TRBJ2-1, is ETGVTQSPTHLIKTRGQQVTLRCSSQSGHNTVSWYQQALGQGPQFIFQYYREEENGRGNFPPRFSGLQFPNYSSELNVNALELDDSALYLCASRGRGDNEQFFGPGTRLTVL.

The CDR3 spells CASSYRGLADTDTQYF. CDR3 coding DNA: TGTGCCAGCAGTTACCGGGGACTAGCGGATACAGATACGCAGTATTTT. The chain uses TRBV6-5 and TRBJ2-3; 11 positions agree with TRBD2. The junction had 4 bases not matched to a gene; V was cut back by 2 bases and J by 3 bases. There are 16 residues in the CDR3. Looked up from germline, CDR1 is MNHEY and CDR2 is SVGAGI.

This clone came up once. The CDR3 coding sequence is TGTGCCAGCAGCCCTGGGAGGCCTGAAGCTTTCTTT. It codes for CASSPGRPEAFF. This chain connects TRBV7-2 to TRBJ1-1; D is ambiguous. V dropped 5 bases and J dropped 6 bases, with 10 bases sitting between them. The CDR3 covers 12 residues. The germline V gene has CDR1 SGHTA and CDR2 FQGNSA.

CDR3 nucleotides: TGTGCCAGCAGCTTTAGGGGGATTAGCACAGATACGCAGTATTTT. This encodes CASSFRGISTDTQYF. This chain links TRBV7-2 with TRBJ2-3, with D perhaps matching TRBD1 (6 bases). The CDR3 is made up of 15 amino acids. Trimming stripped 3 bases from V and 0 bases from J, with 10 bases between. Germline lookup yields CDR1 SGHTA and CDR2 FQGNSA.

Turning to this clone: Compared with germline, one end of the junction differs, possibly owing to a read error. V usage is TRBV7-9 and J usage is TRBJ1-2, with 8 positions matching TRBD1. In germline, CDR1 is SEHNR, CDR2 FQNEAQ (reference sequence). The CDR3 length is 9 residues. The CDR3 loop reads CASNTGGDF. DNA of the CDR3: TGTGCCAGCAACACAGGGGGAGACTTC. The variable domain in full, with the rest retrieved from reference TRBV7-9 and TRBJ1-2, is DTGVSQNPRHKITKRGQNVTFRCDPISEHNRLYWYRQTLGQGPEFLTYFQNEAQLEKSRLLSDRFSAERPKGSFSTLEIQRTEQGDSAMYLCASNTGGDFGSGTRLTVV.

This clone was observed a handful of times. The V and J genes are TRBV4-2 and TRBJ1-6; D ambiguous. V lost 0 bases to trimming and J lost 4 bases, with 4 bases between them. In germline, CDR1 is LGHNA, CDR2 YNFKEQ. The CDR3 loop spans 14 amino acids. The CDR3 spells CASSQDLYNSPLHF. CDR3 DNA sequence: TGTGCCAGCAGCCAAGACCTTTATAATTCACCCCTCCACTTT.

The CDR3 DNA reads TGTGCCAGCAGGTCAGGACGGGGGGAGAGTGGCTACACCTTC. This encodes CASRSGRGESGYTF. The V call is TRBV4-2, the J call TRBJ1-2, with a weak D call TRBD1 (5 bases). Trimming removed 6 bases from V and 7 bases from J, with 18 bases in between. CDR3 length: 14 amino acids. Looked up from germline, CDR1 is LGHNA and CDR2 is YNFKEQ.

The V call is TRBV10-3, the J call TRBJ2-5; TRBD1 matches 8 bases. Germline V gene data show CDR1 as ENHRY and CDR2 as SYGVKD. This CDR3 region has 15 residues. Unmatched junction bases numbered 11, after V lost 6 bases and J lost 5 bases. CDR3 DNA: TGTGCCATCAGGCCGGGCAGGGGGCTTGAGGAGACCCAGTACTTC. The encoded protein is CAIRPGRGLEETQYF.

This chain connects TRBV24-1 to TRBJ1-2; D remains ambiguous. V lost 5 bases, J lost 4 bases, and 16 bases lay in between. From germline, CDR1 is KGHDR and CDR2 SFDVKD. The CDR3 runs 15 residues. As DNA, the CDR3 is TGTGCCACCAGTGGCTCCTCGCCGGGAAGCTATGGCTACACCTTC. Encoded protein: CATSGSSPGSYGYTF.

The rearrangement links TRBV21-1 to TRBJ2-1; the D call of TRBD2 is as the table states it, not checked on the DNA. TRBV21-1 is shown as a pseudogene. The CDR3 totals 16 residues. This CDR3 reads CASSGRTSGGYNEQFF. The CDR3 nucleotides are TGTGCCAGCAGCGGCCGGACTAGCGGGGGGTACAATGAGCAGTTCTTC.

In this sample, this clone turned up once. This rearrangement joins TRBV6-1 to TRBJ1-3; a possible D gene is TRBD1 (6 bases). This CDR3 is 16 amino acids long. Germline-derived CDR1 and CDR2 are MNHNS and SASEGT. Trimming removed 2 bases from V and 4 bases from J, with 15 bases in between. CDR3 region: CASSESVGGGGNTIYF. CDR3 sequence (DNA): TGTGCCAGCAGTGAAAGTGTTGGGGGCGGCGGAAACACCATATATTTT.

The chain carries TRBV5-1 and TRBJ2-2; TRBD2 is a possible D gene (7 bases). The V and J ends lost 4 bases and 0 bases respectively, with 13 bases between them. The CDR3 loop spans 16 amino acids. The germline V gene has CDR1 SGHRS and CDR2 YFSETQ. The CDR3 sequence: CASSLGGATNTGELFF. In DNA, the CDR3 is TGCGCCAGCAGCCTAGGGGGGGCAACGAACACCGGGGAGCTGTTTTTT.

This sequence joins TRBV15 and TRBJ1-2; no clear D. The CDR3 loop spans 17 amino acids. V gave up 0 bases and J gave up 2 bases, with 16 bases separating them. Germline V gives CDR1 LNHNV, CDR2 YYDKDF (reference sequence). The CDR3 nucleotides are TGTGCCACCAGCAGAGAATTAGCGGACTCTCTCAACTATGGCTACACCTTC. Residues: CATSRELADSLNYGYTF.

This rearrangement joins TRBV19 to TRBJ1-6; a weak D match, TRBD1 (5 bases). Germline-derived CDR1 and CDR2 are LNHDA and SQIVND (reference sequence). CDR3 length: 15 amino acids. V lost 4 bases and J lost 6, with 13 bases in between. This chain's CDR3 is CASSTAQGPNSPLHF. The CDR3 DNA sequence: TGTGCCAGTAGTACGGCCCAGGGCCCTAATTCACCCCTCCACTTT. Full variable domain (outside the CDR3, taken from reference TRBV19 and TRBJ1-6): DGGITQSPKYLFRKEGQNVTLSCEQNLNHDAMYWYRQDPGQGLRLIYYSQIVNDFQKGDIAEGYSVSREKKESFPLTVTSAQKNPTAFYLCASSTAQGPNSPLHFGNGTRLTVT.

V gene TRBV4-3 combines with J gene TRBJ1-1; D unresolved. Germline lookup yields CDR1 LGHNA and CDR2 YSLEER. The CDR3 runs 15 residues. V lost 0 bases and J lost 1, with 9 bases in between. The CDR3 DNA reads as TGCGCCAGCAGCCAAGATCTGAACAGGAACACTGAAGCTTTCTTT. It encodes CASSQDLNRNTEAFF.

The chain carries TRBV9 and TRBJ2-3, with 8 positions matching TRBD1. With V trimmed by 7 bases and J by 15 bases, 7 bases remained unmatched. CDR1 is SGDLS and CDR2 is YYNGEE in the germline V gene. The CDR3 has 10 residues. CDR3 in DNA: TGTGCCAGCGGACAGGGAAGCTTATATTTT. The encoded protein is CASGQGSLYF.